This TCR beta chain was profiled in a study of CD4 T cell repertoires in COVID-19. Study details: CFSE-low cells expanded ten to eleven days with IL-2, then restimulated with other coronavirus spikes.

Assay: immunoSEQ multiplex PCR; the TCRdb copy retains only in-frame clones and omits some. The sample yields some 71,000 clones, about four fifths seen once. V shed 5 bases and J 1 base; nucleotides not matched to a gene: 6. Germline V lookup: CDR1 SGHAT, CDR2 FQNNGV. This CDR3 contains 17 residues. Study-wide points: Suggested intraclonal diversification: top SARS-CoV-2-reactive clonotypes appeared in two or three memory subsets.

This clone was observed once. Its antigen remains unidentified. These patients had recovered from COVID-19 ranging mild to severe. No culture step preceded sequencing of the ex vivo isolated memory T cells. V and J are TRBV11-2 and TRBJ2-3; 13 nucleotides line up with TRBD2. The source was CD4+ T cells from peripheral blood, collected after recovery from COVID-19. This receptor was obtained from a human donor who had COVID-19. The CDR3 DNA reads TGTGCCAGCAGCCCGCACGGACTAGCGGGGGGCACAGATACGCAGTATTTT. Translating it yields CASSPHGLAGGTDTQYF.